This T cell receptor (beta chain) comes out of a study of T cells in Graves' hyperthyroidism and ophthalmopathy. The overall study: Peripheral blood was acquired at first diagnosis, ahead of any therapy whatsoever.

Germline V gene lookup returns CDR1 KGHSH and CDR2 LQKENI. V lost 5 bases and J lost 4, with 17 bases in between. The length of the CDR3 is 15 residues. Duration under 3 months, a NOSPECS grade of at least 4, and a Clinical Activity Score of at least 3 characterized the ophthalmopathy patients. Worth noting for this clonotype: Its specificity is not known.

The study's findings and limits: The model forecast ophthalmopathy, anticipating it by a median 6.5 months before onset. Most thyroid clonotypes that were expanded above 0.001 also turned up in blood.

RNA transcripts were the template for amplifying TCR beta CDR3 regions. The HTBI set primed first-round TCR CDR3 RT-PCR. TCRdb used MiXCR to reprocess the multiplex PCR reads, holding one entry per CDR3 protein. The repertoire includes around 520,000 distinct CDR3 sequences, approximately 25% of them detected once, and approximately 10% sits in the top ten. Sequenced material: blood. The sequence came from a woman younger than 45 with Graves' ophthalmopathy. The chain recombines TRBV18 with TRBJ1-1; D is possibly TRBD1 (6 bases). CDR3 sequence: CASSAGAGASTEAFF. The CDR3 DNA follows: TGTGCCAGCTCAGCTGGGGCAGGGGCGAGCACTGAAGCTTTCTTT.